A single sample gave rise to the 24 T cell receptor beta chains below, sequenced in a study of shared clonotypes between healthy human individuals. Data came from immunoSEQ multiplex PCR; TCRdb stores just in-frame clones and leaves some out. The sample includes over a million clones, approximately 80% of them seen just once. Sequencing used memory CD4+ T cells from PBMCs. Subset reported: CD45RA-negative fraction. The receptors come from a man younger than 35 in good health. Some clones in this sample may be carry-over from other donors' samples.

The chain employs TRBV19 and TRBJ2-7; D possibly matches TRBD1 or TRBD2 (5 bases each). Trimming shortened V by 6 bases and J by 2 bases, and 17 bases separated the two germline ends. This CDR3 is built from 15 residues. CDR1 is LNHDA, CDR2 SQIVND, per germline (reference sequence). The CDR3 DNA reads TGTGCCAGTAGCCCTACCGGGACCAATCCCTACGAGCAGTACTTC. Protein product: CASSPTGTNPYEQYF.

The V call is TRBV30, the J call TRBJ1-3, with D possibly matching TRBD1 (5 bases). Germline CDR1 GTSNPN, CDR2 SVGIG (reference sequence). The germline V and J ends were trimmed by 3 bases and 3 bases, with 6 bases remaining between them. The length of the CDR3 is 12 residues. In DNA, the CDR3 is TGTGCCTGGAGCAGGGTTGGAAACACCATATATTTT. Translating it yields CAWSRVGNTIYF. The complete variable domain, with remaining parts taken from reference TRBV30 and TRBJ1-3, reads SQTIHQWPATLVQPVGSPLSLECTVEGTSNPNLYWYRQAAGRGLQLLFYSVGIGQISSEVPQNLSASRPQDRQFILSSKKLLLSDSGFYLCAWSRVGNTIYFGEGSWLTVV.

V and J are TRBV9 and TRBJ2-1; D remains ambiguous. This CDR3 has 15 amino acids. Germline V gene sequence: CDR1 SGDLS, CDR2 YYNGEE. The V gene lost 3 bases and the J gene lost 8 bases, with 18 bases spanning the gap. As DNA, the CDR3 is TGTGCCAGCAGCGCTAGTGGTCTCTGGTGGGATGAGCAGTTCTTC. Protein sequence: CASSASGLWWDEQFF.

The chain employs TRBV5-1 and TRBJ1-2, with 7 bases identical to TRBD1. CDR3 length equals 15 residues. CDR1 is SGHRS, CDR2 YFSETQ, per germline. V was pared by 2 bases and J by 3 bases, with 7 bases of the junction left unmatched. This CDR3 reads CASSFQGDGYYGYTF. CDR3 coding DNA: TGCGCCAGCAGCTTCCAGGGGGATGGATACTATGGCTACACCTTC.

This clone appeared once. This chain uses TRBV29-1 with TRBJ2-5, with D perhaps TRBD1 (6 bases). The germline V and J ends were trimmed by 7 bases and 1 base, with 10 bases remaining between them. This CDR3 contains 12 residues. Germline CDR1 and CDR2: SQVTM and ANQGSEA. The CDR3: CSAGQSQETQYF. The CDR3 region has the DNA TGCAGCGCCGGACAGTCCCAAGAGACCCAGTACTTC.

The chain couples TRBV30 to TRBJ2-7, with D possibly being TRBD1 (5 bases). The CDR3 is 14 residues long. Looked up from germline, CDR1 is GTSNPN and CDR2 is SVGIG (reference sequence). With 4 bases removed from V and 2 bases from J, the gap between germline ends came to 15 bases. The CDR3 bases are TGTGCCTGGAACTTCAGGGCCCGCCCCTACGAGCAGTACTTC. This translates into CAWNFRARPYEQYF. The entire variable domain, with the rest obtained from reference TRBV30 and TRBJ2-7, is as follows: SQTIHQWPATLVQPVGSPLSLECTVEGTSNPNLYWYRQAAGRGLQLLFYSVGIGQISSEVPQNLSASRPQDRQFILSSKKLLLSDSGFYLCAWNFRARPYEQYFGPGTRLTVT.

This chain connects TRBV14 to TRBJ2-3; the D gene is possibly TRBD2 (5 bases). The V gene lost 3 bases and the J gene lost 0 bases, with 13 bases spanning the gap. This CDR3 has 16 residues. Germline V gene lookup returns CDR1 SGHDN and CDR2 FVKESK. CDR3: CASSHGLFASTDTQYF. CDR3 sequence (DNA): TGTGCCAGCAGCCACGGACTTTTCGCTAGCACAGATACGCAGTATTTT.

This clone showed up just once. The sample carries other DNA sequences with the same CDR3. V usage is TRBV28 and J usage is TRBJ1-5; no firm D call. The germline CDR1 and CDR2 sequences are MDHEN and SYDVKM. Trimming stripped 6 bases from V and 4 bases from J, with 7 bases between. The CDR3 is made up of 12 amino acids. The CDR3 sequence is CASSPPNQPQHF. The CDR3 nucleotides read TGTGCCAGCAGCCCCCCGAATCAGCCCCAGCATTTT.

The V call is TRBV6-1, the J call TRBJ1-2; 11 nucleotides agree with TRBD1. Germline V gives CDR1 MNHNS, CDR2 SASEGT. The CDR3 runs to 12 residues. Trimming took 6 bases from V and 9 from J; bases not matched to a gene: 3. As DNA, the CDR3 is TGTGCCAGCAGATGGACAGGGGGCAGCTACACCTTC. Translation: CASRWTGGSYTF.

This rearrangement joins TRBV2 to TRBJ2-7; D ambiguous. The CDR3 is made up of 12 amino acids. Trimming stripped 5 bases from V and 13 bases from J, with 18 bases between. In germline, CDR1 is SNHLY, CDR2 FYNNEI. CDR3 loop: CASSPTPPRAYF. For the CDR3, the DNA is TGTGCCAGCAGTCCTACCCCCCCCCGAGCATACTTC.

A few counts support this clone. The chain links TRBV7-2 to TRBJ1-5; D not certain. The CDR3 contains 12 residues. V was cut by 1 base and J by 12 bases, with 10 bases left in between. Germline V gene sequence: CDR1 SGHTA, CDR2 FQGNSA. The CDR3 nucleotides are TGTGCCAGCAGCTTAGACGGAAGGCTCCAGCATTTT. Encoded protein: CASSLDGRLQHF.

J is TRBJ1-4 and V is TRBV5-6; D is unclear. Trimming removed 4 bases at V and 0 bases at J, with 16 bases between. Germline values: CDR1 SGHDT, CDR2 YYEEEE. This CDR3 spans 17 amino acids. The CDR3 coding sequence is TGTGCCAGCAGCCCCTGGACGGCCTTTGCAACTAATGAAAAACTGTTTTTT. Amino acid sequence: CASSPWTAFATNEKLFF.

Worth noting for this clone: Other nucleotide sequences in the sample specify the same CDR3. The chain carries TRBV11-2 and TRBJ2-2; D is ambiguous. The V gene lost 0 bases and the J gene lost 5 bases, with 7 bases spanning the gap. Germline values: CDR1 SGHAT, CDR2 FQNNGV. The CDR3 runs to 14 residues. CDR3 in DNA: TGTGCCAGCAGCTTAGAAAGAAATACCGGGGAGCTGTTTTTT. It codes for CASSLERNTGELFF.

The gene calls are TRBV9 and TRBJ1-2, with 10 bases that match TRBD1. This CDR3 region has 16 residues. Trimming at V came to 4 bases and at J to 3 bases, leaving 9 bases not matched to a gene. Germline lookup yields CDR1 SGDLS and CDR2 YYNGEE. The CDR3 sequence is CASSPLPTGGYYGYTF. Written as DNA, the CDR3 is TGTGCCAGCAGCCCGCTCCCGACAGGGGGCTACTATGGCTACACCTTC.

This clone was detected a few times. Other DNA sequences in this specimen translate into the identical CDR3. As DNA, the CDR3 is TGTGCCAGCAGCCGGGGTTTGGGACCCCAAGAGACCCAGTACTTC. Protein sequence: CASSRGLGPQETQYF. The chain recombines TRBV4-2 with TRBJ2-5, with D tentatively TRBD1 or TRBD2 (5 bases each). Trimming removed 4 bases from V and 1 base from J, with 13 bases in between. Germline CDR1 and CDR2: LGHNA and YNFKEQ. The CDR3 contains 15 residues.

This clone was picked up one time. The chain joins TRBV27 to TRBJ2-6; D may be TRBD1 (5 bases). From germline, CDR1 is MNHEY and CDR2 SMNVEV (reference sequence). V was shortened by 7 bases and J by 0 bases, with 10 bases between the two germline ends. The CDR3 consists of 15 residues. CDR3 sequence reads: CASTLRGSGANVLTF. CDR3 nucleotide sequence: TGTGCCAGCACATTAAGGGGCTCTGGGGCCAACGTCCTGACTTTC.

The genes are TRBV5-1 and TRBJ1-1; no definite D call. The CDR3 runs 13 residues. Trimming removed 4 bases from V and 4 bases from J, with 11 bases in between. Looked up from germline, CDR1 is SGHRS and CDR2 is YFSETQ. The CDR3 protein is CASSPGVGTEAFF. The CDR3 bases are TGCGCCAGCAGCCCCGGGGTTGGCACTGAAGCTTTCTTT.

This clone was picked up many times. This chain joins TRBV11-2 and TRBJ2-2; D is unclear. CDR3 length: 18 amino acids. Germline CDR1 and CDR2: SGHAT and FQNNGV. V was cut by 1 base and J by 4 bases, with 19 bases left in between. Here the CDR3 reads CASSLVVPGPVATGELFF. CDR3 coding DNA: TGTGCCAGCAGCTTAGTTGTGCCGGGCCCCGTAGCCACCGGGGAGCTGTTTTTT.

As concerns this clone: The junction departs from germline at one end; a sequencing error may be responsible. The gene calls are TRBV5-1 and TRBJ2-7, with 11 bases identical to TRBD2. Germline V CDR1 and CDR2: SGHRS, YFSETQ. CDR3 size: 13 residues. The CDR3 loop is CASSQTSGAEQYF. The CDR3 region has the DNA TGTGCCAGCAGCCAGACTAGCGGGGCCGAGCAGTACTTC.

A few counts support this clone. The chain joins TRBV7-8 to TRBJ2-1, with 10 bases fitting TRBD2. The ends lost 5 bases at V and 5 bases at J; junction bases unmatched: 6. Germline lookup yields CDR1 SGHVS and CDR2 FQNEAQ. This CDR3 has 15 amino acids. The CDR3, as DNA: TGTGCCAGCAGCCCGGCGGGACTAGCGAACAATGAGCAGTTCTTC. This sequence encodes CASSPAGLANNEQFF.

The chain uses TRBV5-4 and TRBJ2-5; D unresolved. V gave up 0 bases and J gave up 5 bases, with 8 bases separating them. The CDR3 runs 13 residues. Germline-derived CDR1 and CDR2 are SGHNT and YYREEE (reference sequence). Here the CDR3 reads CASSLVNEETQYF. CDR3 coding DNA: TGTGCCAGCAGCTTGGTCAATGAGGAGACCCAGTACTTC.

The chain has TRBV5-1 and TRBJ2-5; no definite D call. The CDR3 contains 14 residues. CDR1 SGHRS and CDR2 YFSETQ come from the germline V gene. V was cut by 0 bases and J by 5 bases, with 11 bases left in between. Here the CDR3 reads CASSLASGHETQYF. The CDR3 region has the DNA TGCGCCAGCAGCTTGGCCAGTGGGCACGAGACCCAGTACTTC.

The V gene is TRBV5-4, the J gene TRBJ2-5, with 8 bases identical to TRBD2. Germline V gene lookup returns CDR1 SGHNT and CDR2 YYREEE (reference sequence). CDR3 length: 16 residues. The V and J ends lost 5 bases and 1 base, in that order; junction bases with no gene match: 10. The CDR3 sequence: CASRFTSGDSQETQYF. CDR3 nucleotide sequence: TGTGCCAGCAGGTTTACTAGCGGAGACAGCCAAGAGACCCAGTACTTC.

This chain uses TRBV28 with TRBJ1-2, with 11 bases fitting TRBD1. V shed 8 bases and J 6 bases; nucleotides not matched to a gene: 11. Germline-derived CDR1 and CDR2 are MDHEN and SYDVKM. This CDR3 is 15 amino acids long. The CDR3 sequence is CASQTIGQGAHGYTF. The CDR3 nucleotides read TGTGCCAGCCAAACAATAGGACAGGGGGCGCATGGCTACACCTTC.